The clone carrying this T cell receptor beta chain was seen a few times. Its specificity is not known. This specimen belongs to a study of siplizumab effects on memory and regulatory T cells. The CDR3 is made up of 16 amino acids. J was trimmed by 0 bases and V by 3 bases; bases with no gene match: 2. The germline V gene encodes CDR1 SGHVS and CDR2 FNYEAQ. Libraries were prepared by immunoSEQ multiplex PCR; TCRdb keeps only in-frame clonotypes and omits some of them. The top ten clones hold 25% to 35% of a sample with around 72,000 clones, more than 80% of them seen once. Whole-study findings and limits: With siplizumab, mappable alloreactive CD4+ clones averaged approximately 69% Treg-derived, versus more than 25% in controls. Confirmatory evidence of suppressive function in proliferating siplizumab-culture Tregs was not obtained. Roughly 75-95% of dividing CD4+ or CD8+ clones were without an attributable naive or memory phenotype.

This clonotype originated in a human donor in good health. This chain links TRBV7-6 with TRBJ1-3; TRBD1 agrees at 10 bases. Sequenced sample: CD8+ T cells sorted from blood. The CDR3 bases are TGTGCCAGCAGCTTGAGGACAGGGGGCTCTGGAAACACCATATATTTT. This translates into CASSLRTGGSGNTIYF. The variable domain in full, completed from reference TRBV7-6 and TRBJ1-3, reads GAGVSQSPRYKVTKRGQDVALRCDPISGHVSLYWYRQALGQGPEFLTYFNYEAQQDKSGLPNDRFSAERPEGSISTLTIQRTEQRDSAMYRCASSLRTGGSGNTIYFGEGSWLTVV.